The rows below give T cell receptor beta chains drawn from one sample of a study of T cells after yellow fever vaccination. From the 5' RACE reads, TCRdb called clonotypes with MiXCR, one entry per CDR3 protein. The sample holds under 150,000 distinct CDR3 sequences; 7.7% are singletons and the top ten take about 0.73%. Sequencing was performed on CD4+ T cells sorted from PBMCs, taken 5 days after the yellow fever booster vaccination. These TCRs come from a man aged 25-40 years who received the YFV17D yellow fever vaccine. Both conserved end residues are part of each CDR3. Fields, in order: V gene, D gene, J gene, CDR3 protein. A D gene is named only where the DNA matches it firmly.

v_gene: TRBV24-1
d_gene: -
j_gene: TRBJ2-3
CDR3aa: CATSDGYLGRDRSTDTQYF

v_gene: TRBV12-3/TRBV12-4
d_gene: TRBD2
j_gene: TRBJ2-1
CDR3aa: CASRPTSGAYNEQFF

v_gene: TRBV5-1
d_gene: TRBD2
j_gene: TRBJ2-3
CDR3aa: CASSLGPAGGPDTQYF

v_gene: TRBV7-2
d_gene: -
j_gene: TRBJ2-4
CDR3aa: CASSRGSKNIQYF

v_gene: TRBV7-2
d_gene: TRBD1
j_gene: TRBJ1-2
CDR3aa: CASSFLTGGSGYTF

v_gene: TRBV11-2
d_gene: -
j_gene: TRBJ2-3
CDR3aa: CASSLDRIPTDTQYF

v_gene: TRBV7-2
d_gene: -
j_gene: TRBJ2-7
CDR3aa: CASSPTFGTSKNEQYF

v_gene: TRBV19
d_gene: TRBD1
j_gene: TRBJ2-3
CDR3aa: CASSVLRQGFDTQYF

v_gene: TRBV11-2
d_gene: TRBD2
j_gene: TRBJ2-1
CDR3aa: CASSKRLAVNNEQFF

v_gene: TRBV14
d_gene: -
j_gene: TRBJ2-6
CDR3aa: CASSSGIGPGFSSGANVLTF

v_gene: TRBV20-1
d_gene: TRBD2
j_gene: TRBJ2-7
CDR3aa: CSAKRGAGGPGYEQYF

v_gene: TRBV4-3
d_gene: -
j_gene: TRBJ2-3
CDR3aa: CASSQGLNPGPDTQYF

v_gene: TRBV5-1
d_gene: TRBD2
j_gene: TRBJ2-3
CDR3aa: CARIWQLADTDTQYF

v_gene: TRBV7-2
d_gene: -
j_gene: TRBJ1-4
CDR3aa: CASSPGGSEKLFF

v_gene: TRBV5-4
d_gene: TRBD2
j_gene: TRBJ2-7
CDR3aa: CASSWGGLAGGSYEQYF

v_gene: TRBV11-1
d_gene: TRBD2
j_gene: TRBJ2-5
CDR3aa: CASSPGRGTSVFQETQYF

v_gene: TRBV12-3/TRBV12-4
d_gene: -
j_gene: TRBJ2-7
CDR3aa: CASSATAYEQYF

v_gene: TRBV5-1
d_gene: TRBD1
j_gene: TRBJ2-3
CDR3aa: CASSTDRGPDTQYF

v_gene: TRBV5-4
d_gene: -
j_gene: TRBJ2-1
CDR3aa: CASSLDQGGYNEQFF

v_gene: TRBV11-2
d_gene: -
j_gene: TRBJ2-2
CDR3aa: CASSIAGELFF

v_gene: TRBV20-1
d_gene: -
j_gene: TRBJ1-2
CDR3aa: CSASGGGRTLNYGYTF

v_gene: TRBV19
d_gene: -
j_gene: TRBJ2-2
CDR3aa: CASSSTAGLNTGELFF

v_gene: TRBV12-3/TRBV12-4
d_gene: TRBD2
j_gene: TRBJ2-1
CDR3aa: CASSTSGRVPEQFF

v_gene: TRBV29-1
d_gene: TRBD2
j_gene: TRBJ2-1
CDR3aa: CSVLAGGPNEQFF

v_gene: TRBV7-9
d_gene: -
j_gene: TRBJ2-1
CDR3aa: CASSFPPPNNEQFF

v_gene: TRBV12-3/TRBV12-4
d_gene: -
j_gene: TRBJ2-3
CDR3aa: CASGTDTQYF

v_gene: TRBV19
d_gene: TRBD2
j_gene: TRBJ2-5
CDR3aa: CASKTTSGSYTQYF

v_gene: TRBV6-5
d_gene: -
j_gene: TRBJ1-1
CDR3aa: CASSFKVTDPRDTEAFF

v_gene: TRBV3-1
d_gene: TRBD1
j_gene: TRBJ2-7
CDR3aa: CACSQDLDRGRHQYF

v_gene: TRBV19
d_gene: -
j_gene: TRBJ2-5
CDR3aa: CASSIPGVGQETQYF

v_gene: TRBV4-2
d_gene: -
j_gene: TRBJ2-7
CDR3aa: CASSQGRLGLRGYEQYF

v_gene: TRBV6-9
d_gene: -
j_gene: TRBJ2-5
CDR3aa: CASSYTPGSQETQYF

v_gene: TRBV10-2
d_gene: TRBD1
j_gene: TRBJ2-7
CDR3aa: CASGSPGQGREQYF

v_gene: TRBV24-1
d_gene: -
j_gene: TRBJ2-7
CDR3aa: CATIIRDSLPYEQYF

v_gene: TRBV5-4
d_gene: TRBD2
j_gene: TRBJ2-2
CDR3aa: CASSSRLTSGANTGELFF

v_gene: TRBV29-1
d_gene: -
j_gene: TRBJ2-6
CDR3aa: CSVRTGTSYSGANVLTF

v_gene: TRBV7-2
d_gene: TRBD2
j_gene: TRBJ2-7
CDR3aa: CASSLVWTSGTYEQYF

v_gene: TRBV7-6
d_gene: -
j_gene: TRBJ2-1
CDR3aa: CASSLEPQLGRHQQFF

v_gene: TRBV29-1
d_gene: TRBD1
j_gene: TRBJ2-7
CDR3aa: CSARPGTGVYEQYF

v_gene: TRBV10-3
d_gene: -
j_gene: TRBJ2-1
CDR3aa: CAINQYNEQFF

v_gene: TRBV7-6
d_gene: -
j_gene: TRBJ2-3
CDR3aa: CASSLNSEDTQYF

v_gene: TRBV3-1
d_gene: -
j_gene: TRBJ2-7
CDR3aa: CASSQEDWGAREQYF

v_gene: TRBV6-6
d_gene: -
j_gene: TRBJ2-1
CDR3aa: CATAPRAYNEQFF

v_gene: TRBV20-1
d_gene: -
j_gene: TRBJ2-1
CDR3aa: CSARGTSGPYNEQFF

v_gene: TRBV7-2
d_gene: TRBD1
j_gene: TRBJ2-1
CDR3aa: CASSQNRGRVIREQFF

v_gene: TRBV7-8
d_gene: TRBD2
j_gene: TRBJ2-1
CDR3aa: CASSSGLAGYNEQFF

v_gene: TRBV5-1
d_gene: -
j_gene: TRBJ1-4
CDR3aa: CARGATDRGEKLFF

v_gene: TRBV12-3/TRBV12-4
d_gene: -
j_gene: TRBJ2-3
CDR3aa: CASSSSTTTGTDTQYF

v_gene: TRBV15
d_gene: -
j_gene: TRBJ1-3
CDR3aa: CATSRGSTNGNTIYF

v_gene: TRBV7-7
d_gene: TRBD1
j_gene: TRBJ2-1
CDR3aa: CASSPWTGNDNEQFF

v_gene: TRBV4-3
d_gene: -
j_gene: TRBJ2-1
CDR3aa: CASSQERAFETPLF

v_gene: TRBV5-1
d_gene: -
j_gene: TRBJ1-6
CDR3aa: CASSLARDSPLHF

v_gene: TRBV20-1
d_gene: -
j_gene: TRBJ2-5
CDR3aa: CSARDLLQETQYF

v_gene: TRBV7-2
d_gene: -
j_gene: TRBJ2-6
CDR3aa: CASTGRSGANVLTF

v_gene: TRBV5-1
d_gene: TRBD1
j_gene: TRBJ2-3
CDR3aa: CASSLSGGLDTQYF